Listed below are T cell receptor beta chains from one sample, sequenced in a study of cytotoxic CD8 clonotypes in ibrutinib-treated CLL. TCRdb's table, derived via immunoSEQ multiplex PCR, lists solely in-frame clones and lacks some. This table has 100,000 to 150,000 clones, approximately 85% appearing once. Source: PBMCs, taken after 24 months of ibrutinib treatment. Every receptor here comes from a human donor with chronic lymphocytic leukemia. Both conserved end residues are part of each CDR3. Each record gives: J gene, clone size, D gene, V gene, CDR3 protein, CDR3 DNA. The D gene is left open where the match is weak. Clone size is given for some rows only: seen once, a few or many times, or a class if the clone is expanded.

>TRBJ1-4|few|NA|TRBV5-1
CASSLEPATNEKLFF
TGCGCCAGCAGCTTGGAACCTGCAACTAATGAAAAACTGTTTTTT
>TRBJ2-7|once|NA|TRBV5-1
CASSLEPGHYEQYF
TGCGCCAGCAGCTTGGAGCCAGGCCACTACGAGCAGTACTTC
>TRBJ1-1|NA|NA|TRBV5-6
CASSLRGRNTEAFF
TGTGCCAGCAGCTTACGTGGAAGGAACACTGAAGCTTTCTTT
>TRBJ2-7|NA|TRBD1|TRBV28
CASFAGQGYEQYF
TGTGCCAGCTTCGCGGGACAGGGCTACGAGCAGTACTTC
>TRBJ1-1|NA|NA|TRBV19
CASGYATGNTEAFF
TGTGCCAGTGGATACGCGACCGGGAACACTGAAGCTTTCTTT
>TRBJ1-1|NA|NA|TRBV15
CATSRESGLVTEAFF
TGTGCCACCAGCCGAGAGTCGGGATTAGTCACTGAAGCTTTCTTT
>TRBJ2-7|NA|NA|TRBV4-1
CASSQDTWFYEQYF
TGCGCCAGCAGCCAAGATACGTGGTTCTACGAGCAGTACTTC
>TRBJ1-5|NA|NA|TRBV28
CASRPGPMGSQHF
TGTGCCAGCAGGCCGGGTCCTATGGGTTCCCAGCATTTT
>TRBJ2-1|NA|NA|TRBV21-1
CASRGKTGGTYNEQFF
TGTGCCAGCAGGGGGAAAACAGGGGGAACCTACAATGAGCAGTTCTTC
>TRBJ1-1|NA|TRBD1|TRBV27
CASSRTGTGGGEAFF
TGTGCCAGCAGTCGGACAGGGACCGGGGGGGGTGAAGCTTTCTTT
>TRBJ2-7|NA|NA|TRBV13
CASSSSGWSDVRGFSPFYEQYF
TGTGCCAGCAGCTCAAGCGGCTGGAGCGACGTGCGGGGTTTCAGCCCTTTCTACGAGCAGTACTTC
>TRBJ1-5|few|TRBD1|TRBV28
CASSFWDSLYSNQPQHF
TGTGCCAGCAGTTTTTGGGACAGCCTTTATAGCAATCAGCCCCAGCATTTT